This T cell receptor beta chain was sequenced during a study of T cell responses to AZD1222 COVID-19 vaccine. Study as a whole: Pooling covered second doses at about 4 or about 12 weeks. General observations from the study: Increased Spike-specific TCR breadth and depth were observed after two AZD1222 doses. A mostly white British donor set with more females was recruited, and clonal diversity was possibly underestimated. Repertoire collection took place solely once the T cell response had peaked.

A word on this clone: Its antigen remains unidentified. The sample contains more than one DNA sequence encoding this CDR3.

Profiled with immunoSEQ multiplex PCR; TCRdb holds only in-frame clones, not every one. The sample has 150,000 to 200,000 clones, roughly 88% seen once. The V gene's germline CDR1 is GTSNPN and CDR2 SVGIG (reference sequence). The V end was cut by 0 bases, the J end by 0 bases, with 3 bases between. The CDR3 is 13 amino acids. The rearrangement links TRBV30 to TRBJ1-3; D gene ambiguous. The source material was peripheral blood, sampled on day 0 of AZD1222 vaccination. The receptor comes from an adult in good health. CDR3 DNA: TGTGCCTGGAGTGTGCACTCTGGAAACACCATATATTTT. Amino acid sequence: CAWSVHSGNTIYF. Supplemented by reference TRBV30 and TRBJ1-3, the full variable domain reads SQTIHQWPATLVQPVGSPLSLECTVEGTSNPNLYWYRQAAGRGLQLLFYSVGIGQISSEVPQNLSASRPQDRQFILSSKKLLLSDSGFYLCAWSVHSGNTIYFGEGSWLTVV.